One TCR beta chain is described in this entry. The PCR ran on 60 Vbeta and 13 Jbeta primers. Generated by immunoSEQ multiplex PCR, the TCRdb table keeps only in-frame clones and is missing some. In the table there are more than 65,000 clones, almost 80% of which are singletons. The CDR3 covers 14 residues. V was pared by 0 bases and J by 0 bases, with 5 bases between. Germline CDR1 reads SGHDT; CDR2 reads YYEEEE. This specimen comes from a study of cytomegalovirus exposure and HLA in healthy donors. The chain employs TRBV5-6 and TRBJ2-3, with D possibly TRBD1 on 5 matching bases. What was sequenced was PBMCs. The sequence was collected from a female donor in good health and CMV-seronegative. Here the CDR3 DNA reads TGTGCCAGCAGCTTGGGACAGAGCACAGATACGCAGTATTTT. Protein sequence: CASSLGQSTDTQYF.